This T cell receptor beta chain was recovered during a study of blood T cell repertoires in COVID-19. The wider study: From the United States, Italy and Spain came samples of acute and convalescent COVID-19. PBMCs, B-cell-depleted T cells, or T cells provided the cDNA or gDNA that made up the material.

Original analysis: From reference gene primer amplification, estimates of nucleated cell counts were derived. Here immunoSEQ multiplex PCR was the method, and the copy in TCRdb shows in-frame clones only, minus some. The DNA gave D and trimming, while V, J and clone size come from that table. The sample consists of approximately 260,000 clones, around 87% of them appearing once. V was shortened by 3 bases and J by 7 bases, with 13 bases between the two germline ends. The CDR3 contains 14 residues. Germline lookup yields CDR1 MNHEY and CDR2 SMNVEV (reference sequence). Cohorts were determined from participant-reported clinical history.

The sample consisted of PBMCs or T cells enriched from blood (not recorded which). The clonotype originates from a middle-aged woman with acute COVID-19. This chain joins TRBV27 and TRBJ2-4; D perhaps matches TRBD2 (6 bases). The CDR3 spells CASSFGLGRNIQYF. The CDR3 DNA sequence: TGTGCCAGCAGTTTCGGGCTAGGGAGGAACATTCAGTACTTC.